The next 15 T cell receptor beta chains were all read from a single sample in a study of T cell responses to AZD1222 COVID-19 vaccine. Only in-frame clones appear in the TCRdb table, and some are missing; sequencing was by immunoSEQ multiplex PCR. The repertoire holds over 100,000 clones, 91% seen once, with approximately 7.6% in the top ten. Material: peripheral blood, obtained on day 0 of AZD1222 vaccination. These TCRs come from an adult in good health.

As concerns this clone: At the DNA level, this CDR3 is encoded by other sequences in the same sample as well. The CDR3 nucleotides are TGTGCCAGCAGTTTATCCGATTCACCCCTCCACTTT. Its protein is CASSLSDSPLHF. The chain is built from TRBV12-3 or TRBV12-4 and TRBJ1-6; D unclear. CDR3 length: 12 amino acids. The V and J ends lost 2 bases and 8 bases respectively, with 4 bases between them.

For this clone: Compared with germline, one end of the junction differs, possibly owing to a read error. The chain combines TRBV18 with TRBJ1-6, with D unresolved. CDR1 KGHSH and CDR2 LQKENI come from the germline V gene. This CDR3 has 13 residues. CDR3 sequence (DNA): TGTGCCAGCTCTCCACCAGCAAATTCACCCCTCCACTTT. It encodes CASSPPANSPLHF.

This chain links TRBV10-3 with TRBJ2-1; D is uncertain. The V end was cut by 0 bases, the J end by 9 bases, with 6 bases between. Germline V gene sequence: CDR1 ENHRY, CDR2 SYGVKD. The CDR3 contains 12 residues. As DNA, the CDR3 is TGTGCCATCAGTGAGTCTGGATTTGAGCAGTTCTTC. Amino acid sequence: CAISESGFEQFF.

This chain uses TRBV10-3 with TRBJ2-6; D possibly corresponds to TRBD1 (6 bases). Germline assignment: CDR1 ENHRY and CDR2 SYGVKD. The CDR3 consists of 15 residues. Trimming shortened V by 3 bases and J by 4 bases, and 10 bases separated the two germline ends. CDR3 region: CAISDPGVGANVLTF. The CDR3 DNA reads as TGTGCCATCAGTGACCCAGGGGTAGGGGCCAACGTCCTGACTTTC.

Only one count was recorded for this clone. Other DNA sequences in the same sample also yield this CDR3. The J gene is TRBJ2-2, the V gene TRBV5-1; 10 bases are a match to TRBD1. Germline loops: CDR1 SGHRS, CDR2 YFSETQ. This CDR3 is built from 15 residues. The V gene end was trimmed by 4 bases and the J gene end by 3 bases; junction bases not matched to a gene: 3. CDR3 loop: CASSLGQGDTGELFF. The CDR3 bases are TGCGCCAGCAGCCTCGGACAGGGGGACACCGGGGAGCTGTTTTTT.

V is TRBV5-1 and J is TRBJ2-7, with TRBD2 matching 8 bases. The CDR3 contains 14 residues. Germline assignment: CDR1 SGHRS and CDR2 YFSETQ. V shed 1 base, J shed 3 bases, and the junction held 3 bases outside the gene matches. The CDR3 DNA reads TGCGCCAGCAGCTTGTTCACTAGCGGCTACGAGCAGTACTTC. Its protein is CASSLFTSGYEQYF.

V usage is TRBV18 and J usage is TRBJ1-2, with D perhaps matching TRBD1 (6 bases). This CDR3 has 14 residues. Trimming removed 4 bases from V and 4 bases from J, with 13 bases in between. CDR1 and CDR2 (germline): KGHSH, LQKENI. In nucleotides, the CDR3 is TGTGCCAGCTCACGCTCGGACAGCCCCTATGGCTACACCTTC. Translation gives CASSRSDSPYGYTF.

The chain has TRBV7-2 and TRBJ1-2; possibly TRBD1 for D (6 bases). From germline, CDR1 is SGHTA and CDR2 FQGNSA. The CDR3 loop spans 11 amino acids. The germline V and J ends were trimmed by 3 bases and 7 bases, with 6 bases remaining between them. CDR3 in amino acids: CASSLTGGYTF. Written as DNA, the CDR3 is TGTGCCAGCAGCTTGACAGGTGGCTACACCTTC.

The chain links TRBV19 to TRBJ1-2; D is unclear. V lost 0 bases and J lost 0, with 8 bases in between. This CDR3 is built from 15 residues. Germline values: CDR1 LNHDA, CDR2 SQIVND (reference sequence). The DNA of the CDR3 is TGTGCCAGTAGTATAGATGGGGAGACTAACTATGGCTACACCTTC. The encoded protein is CASSIDGETNYGYTF. Using reference TRBV19 and TRBJ1-2 for the parts outside the CDR3, the full variable domain is DGGITQSPKYLFRKEGQNVTLSCEQNLNHDAMYWYRQDPGQGLRLIYYSQIVNDFQKGDIAEGYSVSREKKESFPLTVTSAQKNPTAFYLCASSIDGETNYGYTFGSGTRLTVV.

The V and J genes are TRBV30 and TRBJ2-7, with 7 bases lining up with TRBD2. The CDR3 sequence is 12 residues long. After removal of 0 bases from V and 5 bases from J, the junction contained 1 base not matched to a gene. Germline CDR1 reads GTSNPN; CDR2 reads SVGIG (reference sequence). As DNA, the CDR3 is TGTGCCTGGAGTGTACGGGGGGACGAGCAGTACTTC. Its translation: CAWSVRGDEQYF.

This chain uses TRBV18 with TRBJ2-1; D not certain. The V end lost 1 base, the J end lost 6 bases, and 4 bases lay between the germline ends. This CDR3 spans 12 amino acids. In germline, CDR1 is KGHSH, CDR2 LQKENI. As DNA, the CDR3 is TGTGCCAGCTCACCACGGCCCAATGAGCAGTTCTTC. Translated: CASSPRPNEQFF.

The chain has TRBV3-1 (or the pseudogene TRBV3-2) and TRBJ2-7; 7 positions match TRBD1. The CDR3 runs to 15 residues. The V gene's germline CDR1 is LGHDT and CDR2 YNNKEL (reference sequence). The V segment lost 1 base and the J segment 4 bases; nucleotides outside the gene matches: 7. CDR3 region: CASSQGQGTRYEQYF. CDR3 DNA: TGTGCCAGCAGCCAAGGACAGGGTACGAGGTACGAGCAGTACTTC.

V and J are TRBV6-1 and TRBJ1-2; D remains unclear. Germline V gives CDR1 MNHNS, CDR2 SASEGT. V was cut by 1 base and J by 3 bases, with 6 bases left in between. CDR3 length: 13 amino acids. The CDR3 coding sequence is TGTGCCAGCAGTGAAGTACAGTACTATGGCTACACCTTC. Translation: CASSEVQYYGYTF.

This clone has just one count. The V gene is TRBV18, the J gene TRBJ1-5; TRBD1 might be the D (5 bases). The CDR3 length is 13 residues. The germline V and J ends were trimmed by 8 bases and 1 base, with 9 bases remaining between them. CDR1 KGHSH and CDR2 LQKENI come from the germline V gene. CDR3 DNA sequence: TGTGCCAGCGCGCGGGGCAGCAATCAGCCCCAGCATTTT. Protein: CASARGSNQPQHF.

This clone was detected a few times. The chain combines TRBV2 with TRBJ2-2; unclear D gene. V lost 6 bases, J lost 6 bases, and 11 bases lay in between. The V gene's germline CDR1 is SNHLY and CDR2 FYNNEI. The CDR3 contains 13 residues. CDR3: CASRDTTAGELFF. CDR3 coding DNA: TGTGCCAGCAGGGATACTACGGCCGGGGAGCTGTTTTTT.